The 28 T cell receptor beta chains reported below all come from one sample, sequenced in a study of post-analysis software for immune sequencing data. Unique molecular identifiers tagged the TCR beta cDNA libraries. Each CDR3 protein gets one entry after TCRdb re-called the PCR reads with MiXCR. This table holds 750,000 to 950,000 distinct CDR3 sequences, roughly 58% found once. These receptors have no known antigen. Study-level findings and limits: In patients, TRBV5-6, TRBV5-1 and TRBV20-1 belonged to roughly 5 TRBV segments found more frequently than in controls.

The specimen was blood. These receptors originate from a girl aged 5 to 17 with multiple sclerosis.

The sample holds a few counts of this clonotype. This rearrangement joins TRBV5-1 to TRBJ2-7; 7 bases agree with TRBD1. The CDR3 is 13 amino acids. Germline CDR1 and CDR2: SGHRS and YFSETQ. The V and J ends lost 3 bases and 5 bases, in that order; junction bases with no gene match: 5. The CDR3 loop is CASSSGQRNEQYF. Here the CDR3 DNA reads TGCGCCAGCAGCTCGGGACAGCGGAACGAGCAGTACTTC.

The chain links TRBV9 to TRBJ2-1; 9 nucleotides align to TRBD2. The V segment lost 0 bases and the J segment 5 bases; nucleotides outside the gene matches: 3. This CDR3 has 15 amino acids. Germline loops: CDR1 SGDLS, CDR2 YYNGEE. The CDR3 region is CASSVGLAGHNEQFF. DNA for the CDR3: TGTGCCAGCAGCGTAGGTCTAGCGGGGCACAATGAGCAGTTCTTC.

V gene TRBV29-1 combines with J gene TRBJ2-5, with unresolved D. The V and J ends lost 5 bases and 5 bases respectively, with 15 bases between them. Germline assignment: CDR1 SQVTM and CDR2 ANQGSEA. The CDR3 spans 13 residues. The CDR3 nucleotides are TGCAGCGTTTCGGCAGTCGGTGGTGAGACCCAGTACTTC. Translating it yields CSVSAVGGETQYF.

This clonotype was detected a few times. The rearrangement joins TRBV5-1 to TRBJ2-5, with D unclear. Germline V gene data show CDR1 as SGHRS and CDR2 as YFSETQ. CDR3 length equals 12 residues. Trimming stripped 5 bases from V and 5 bases from J, with 10 bases between. CDR3 coding DNA: TGCGCCAGCAGAGAAGAATCTGAGACCCAGTACTTC. Amino acids: CASREESETQYF.

The chain has TRBV3-1 and TRBJ1-1; 9 nucleotides line up with TRBD1. The germline gives CDR1 LGHDT, CDR2 YNNKEL (reference sequence). There are 14 residues in the CDR3. J was trimmed by 5 bases and V by 2 bases; bases with no gene match: 3. CDR3 nucleotides: TGTGCCAGCAGCCAAAGGGACAGGGTGACTGAAGCTTTCTTT. Its translation is CASSQRDRVTEAFF.

This chain links TRBV5-1 with TRBJ2-1, with D unresolved. Germline V gene data show CDR1 as SGHRS and CDR2 as YFSETQ. The V end was cut by 4 bases, the J end by 1 base, with 12 bases between. The CDR3 contains 15 residues. The CDR3 region is CASSLWAVSYNEQFF. CDR3 bases: TGCGCCAGCAGCCTTTGGGCGGTTTCCTACAATGAGCAGTTCTTC.

This clonotype is a singleton in its sample. J is TRBJ2-5 and V is TRBV5-1; 7 bases agree with TRBD1. From germline, CDR1 is SGHRS and CDR2 YFSETQ. This CDR3 has 14 amino acids. V dropped 6 bases and J dropped 2; count of bases not matched to a gene: 7. The CDR3 nucleotides are TGCGCCAGCACCCCGGGACAGTTACAAGAGACCCAGTACTTC. Translation gives CASTPGQLQETQYF.

This chain joins TRBV2 and TRBJ2-1, with 8 positions matching TRBD2. The germline V gene encodes CDR1 SNHLY and CDR2 FYNNEI. J gave up 5 bases and V 6 bases, and 9 bases lay outside the gene matches. The CDR3 sequence is 15 residues long. CDR3 loop: CASSSGTRVDNEQFF. DNA of the CDR3: TGTGCCAGCAGCTCCGGGACTAGGGTTGACAATGAGCAGTTCTTC.

V gene TRBV6-5 combines with J gene TRBJ1-2; 8 nucleotides agree with TRBD1. V lost 6 bases, J lost 2 bases, and 8 bases stayed unmatched. The CDR3 loop spans 15 amino acids. Germline CDR1 reads MNHEY; CDR2 reads SVGAGI. The chain's CDR3 is CASREGQVGNYGYTF. CDR3 sequence (DNA): TGTGCCAGCAGGGAGGGACAGGTGGGAAACTATGGCTACACCTTC.

This clonotype has just one count. This chain joins TRBV6-2 or TRBV6-3 and TRBJ2-1, with 7 nucleotides matching TRBD2. The ends lost 2 bases at V and 5 bases at J; junction bases unmatched: 15. CDR1 and CDR2 from the germline V gene are MNHEY and SVGEGT. The CDR3 runs 18 residues. CDR3 bases: TGTGCCAGCAGTTACCCGCTAGCGGAGGGCGACCGCGACAATGAGCAGTTCTTC. This translates into CASSYPLAEGDRDNEQFF.

The gene calls are TRBV5-1 and TRBJ2-7, with D maybe TRBD2 (5 bases). The germline V gene encodes CDR1 SGHRS and CDR2 YFSETQ. The CDR3 has 14 amino acids. The V end was cut by 3 bases, the J end by 3 bases, with 13 bases between. The CDR3 DNA sequence: TGCGCCAGCAGCTCAGACGGGGAAGGCTACGAGCAGTACTTC. It is translated as CASSSDGEGYEQYF.

The J gene is TRBJ1-5, the V gene TRBV5-6; D unresolved. V lost 1 base and J 4 bases, leaving 15 bases between the germline ends. There are 16 residues in the CDR3. The V gene's germline CDR1 is SGHDT and CDR2 YYEEEE. DNA of the CDR3: TGTGCCAGCAGCTTGTCAATGGGGTCGGGAAATCAGCCCCAGCATTTT. Amino acids: CASSLSMGSGNQPQHF.

V is TRBV4-1 and J is TRBJ2-3; D is tentatively TRBD1 or TRBD2 (5 bases each). The V and J ends lost 3 bases and 0 bases respectively, with 19 bases between them. CDR3 size: 18 residues. Germline lookup yields CDR1 MGHRA and CDR2 YSYEKL. As DNA, the CDR3 is TGCGCCAGCAGCCACCCCGAAGGAACCGGGGCCAGCACAGATACGCAGTATTTT. Translated: CASSHPEGTGASTDTQYF.

This clonotype was counted between two and nine times. V is TRBV29-1 and J is TRBJ2-3, with 7 bases identical to TRBD2. CDR1 is SQVTM and CDR2 is ANQGSEA in the germline V gene. V dropped 5 bases and J dropped 4; count of bases not matched to a gene: 6. The CDR3 is made up of 13 amino acids. The DNA for the CDR3 is TGCAGCGTTCGGGGGAGGGCCGCAGATACGCAGTATTTT. It specifies CSVRGRAADTQYF.

This clonotype was recorded a few times. The genes are TRBV29-1 and TRBJ2-7; 10 nucleotides match TRBD1. The CDR3 runs to 12 residues. CDR1 SQVTM and CDR2 ANQGSEA come from the germline V gene. V trimming: 8 bases; J trimming: 2 bases; junction bases outside the gene matches: 3. This chain's CDR3 is CSIGQGAYEQYF. In nucleotides, the CDR3 is TGCAGCATAGGACAGGGGGCCTACGAGCAGTACTTC.

This sequence joins TRBV29-1 and TRBJ2-2; TRBD1 aligns across 8 bases. J gave up 3 bases and V 3 bases, and 3 bases lay outside the gene matches. Germline V CDR1 and CDR2: SQVTM, ANQGSEA. The length of the CDR3 is 14 residues. For the CDR3, the DNA is TGCAGCGTTGACCAGGGGGCCTACACCGGGGAGCTGTTTTTT. It codes for CSVDQGAYTGELFF.

This chain joins TRBV9 and TRBJ2-6, with D perhaps matching TRBD1 (6 bases). Germline-derived CDR1 and CDR2 are SGDLS and YYNGEE. CDR3 length: 17 residues. The germline V and J ends were trimmed by 5 bases and 0 bases, with 15 bases remaining between them. CDR3 in amino acids: CASRGGRTDSGANVLTF. In nucleotides, the CDR3 is TGTGCCAGCAGAGGGGGACGGACAGACTCTGGGGCCAACGTCCTGACTTTC.

This clonotype showed up just a few times. This sequence joins TRBV29-1 and TRBJ2-5, with D perhaps matching TRBD1 or TRBD2 (5 bases each). The V end lost 3 bases, the J end lost 10 bases, and 18 bases lay between the germline ends. Germline lookup yields CDR1 SQVTM and CDR2 ANQGSEA. The CDR3 runs 13 residues. CDR3 sequence reads: CSVEGTAAMDQYF. CDR3 DNA: TGCAGCGTTGAGGGGACGGCGGCAATGGACCAGTACTTC.

This clonotype was observed a few times. This rearrangement joins TRBV10-3 to TRBJ2-1, with 10 bases aligning to TRBD2. The CDR3 spans 15 residues. CDR1 is ENHRY and CDR2 is SYGVKD in the germline V gene. Trimming cost V 4 bases and J 9 bases; bases outside gene matches: 9. The CDR3 loop reads CAISARTSGVSEQFF. CDR3 sequence (DNA): TGTGCCATCAGTGCCCGAACTAGCGGGGTTAGTGAGCAGTTCTTC.

This clonotype was observed a handful of times. The J gene is TRBJ2-7, the V gene TRBV19; TRBD1 or TRBD2 may be the D gene (5 bases each). The CDR3 contains 15 residues. The V end was cut by 6 bases, the J end by 2 bases, with 17 bases between. Germline V CDR1 and CDR2: LNHDA, SQIVND (reference sequence). The CDR3 sequence: CASSPGTLWAYEQYF. In nucleotides, the CDR3 is TGTGCCAGTAGCCCTGGGACGCTCTGGGCCTACGAGCAGTACTTC.

The J gene is TRBJ1-2, the V gene TRBV7-2; no clear D gene. This CDR3 spans 11 amino acids. V lost 5 bases, J lost 7 bases, and 8 bases lay in between. Per the germline V gene, CDR1 is SGHTA and CDR2 is FQGNSA. The CDR3 DNA sequence: TGTGCCAGCAGCGCCCGACTTGGCTACACCTTC. It translates to CASSARLGYTF.

This chain uses TRBV27 with TRBJ2-1; 10 bases fit TRBD1. The CDR3 is 14 amino acids. Unmatched junction bases numbered 2, after V lost 2 bases and J lost 7 bases. The germline gives CDR1 MNHEY, CDR2 SMNVEV (reference sequence). The CDR3 DNA follows: TGTGCCAGCAGTTTAGGGACAGGGGAGAATGAGCAGTTCTTC. This translates into CASSLGTGENEQFF.

Of note for this clonotype: A read error may produce the germline difference seen at one junction end. The DNA of the CDR3 is TGCGCCTGCAGCCAACAGCCGTTTTTGGGACAGGGGAGCTACAATGAGCAGTTCTTC. This sequence encodes CACSQQPFLGQGSYNEQFF. The chain links TRBV5-1 to TRBJ2-1; TRBD1 agrees at 10 bases. Germline CDR1 and CDR2: SGHRS and YFSETQ. CDR3 size: 19 residues. The full variable domain, rest sourced from reference TRBV5-1 and TRBJ2-1, is KAGVTQTPRYLIKTRGQQVTLSCSPISGHRSVSWYQQTPGQGLQFLFEYFSETQRNKGNFPGRFSGRQFSNSRSEMNVSTLELGDSALYLCACSQQPFLGQGSYNEQFFGPGTRLTVL.

This clonotype was recorded once. The J gene is TRBJ2-6, the V gene TRBV5-6; D not resolved. Trimming removed 4 bases at V and 2 bases at J, with 4 bases between. The germline V gene has CDR1 SGHDT and CDR2 YYEEEE. CDR3 length: 13 residues. CDR3 coding DNA: TGTGCCAGCAGCAATACTGGGGCCAACGTCCTGACTTTC. Amino acid sequence: CASSNTGANVLTF.

J is TRBJ1-1 and V is TRBV5-4, with D possibly TRBD1 on 5 matching bases. V was shortened by 0 bases and J by 8 bases, with 17 bases between the two germline ends. The germline V gene has CDR1 SGHNT and CDR2 YYREEE (reference sequence). This CDR3 spans 15 amino acids. The CDR3 protein is CASSLAKGLVTEAFF. CDR3 nucleotide sequence: TGTGCCAGCAGCTTGGCGAAGGGGCTGGTTACCGAAGCTTTCTTT.

The CDR3 coding sequence is TGCAGCGTTGTTCTGAGGGTGAATGAGCAGTTCTTC. This gives the protein CSVVLRVNEQFF. The chain has TRBV29-1 and TRBJ2-1, with D possibly TRBD2 on 5 matching bases. Germline V gene sequence: CDR1 SQVTM, CDR2 ANQGSEA. Trimming shortened V by 4 bases and J by 7 bases, and 11 bases separated the two germline ends. CDR3 length: 12 amino acids.

The chain links TRBV12-3 or TRBV12-4 to TRBJ2-5, with D unclear. The CDR3 consists of 15 residues. Trimming removed 6 bases from V and 5 bases from J, with 19 bases in between. The CDR3 coding sequence is TGTGCCAGCAGCCCCGGCCTTTACGCCGCGGAGACCCAGTACTTC. It translates to CASSPGLYAAETQYF.

This clonotype was found a few times. The rearrangement joins TRBV11-2 to TRBJ2-5, with a possible D match to TRBD2 (6 bases). With 1 base removed from V and 1 base from J, the gap between germline ends came to 10 bases. Germline V CDR1 and CDR2: SGHAT, FQNNGV. This CDR3 region has 15 residues. The CDR3 nucleotides are TGTGCCAGCAGCTTAGGTCGGGGAGGCCAAGAGACCCAGTACTTC. As protein: CASSLGRGGQETQYF.